This TCR beta chain was found in a study of lymphopenia after photon versus proton radiotherapy. Regarding the study as a whole: In patients who died, overall survival fell as post-nadir TCR diversity dropped more. Authors raise, but do not show, better survival with proton therapy. Photon-treated patients lost naive T cells and TCR diversity; proton-treated stayed stable. Post-nadir diversity loss with photons came from oligoclonal expansion, particularly CD8+ Temra cells.

Assay used: immunoSEQ multiplex PCR; TCRdb lists only in-frame clones, some missing. The sample lists about 26,000 clones, 85% to 90% occurring once. To note about this clone: Antigen specificity is unknown.

The V segment lost 8 bases and the J segment 3 bases; nucleotides outside the gene matches: 11. This CDR3 region has 17 residues. Germline V gene data show CDR1 as LGHNT and CDR2 as FRNRAP. Sequenced material: peripheral blood, taken from a patient treated with photon-based radiotherapy. The sequence was collected from a man in his thirties or forties with gastric cancer. The V call is TRBV12-5, the J call TRBJ1-5; 12 positions agree with TRBD1. The CDR3 DNA reads TGTGCTAGTCACTACGTCGGGACAGGGGGCTCCAATCAGCCCCAGCATTTT. It specifies CASHYVGTGGSNQPQHF.